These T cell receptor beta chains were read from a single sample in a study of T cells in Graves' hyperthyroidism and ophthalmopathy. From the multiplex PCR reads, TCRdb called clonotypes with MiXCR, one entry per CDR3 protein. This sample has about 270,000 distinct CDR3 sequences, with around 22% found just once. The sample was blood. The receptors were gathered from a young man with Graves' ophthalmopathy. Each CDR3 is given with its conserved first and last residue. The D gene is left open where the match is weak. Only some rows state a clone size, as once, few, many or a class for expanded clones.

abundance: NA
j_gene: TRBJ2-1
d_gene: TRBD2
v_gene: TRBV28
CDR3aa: CAGSRGLADPRGQFF
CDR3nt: TGTGCCGGCAGCCGGGGACTAGCCGATCCCCGGGGGCAGTTCTTC

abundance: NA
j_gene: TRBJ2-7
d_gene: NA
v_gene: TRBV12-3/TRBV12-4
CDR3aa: CASSPSVNAGPSNSYEQYF
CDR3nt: TGTGCCAGCAGTCCATCTGTTAACGCGGGGCCCTCAAACTCCTACGAGCAGTACTTC

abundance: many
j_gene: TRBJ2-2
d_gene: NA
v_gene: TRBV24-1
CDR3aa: CATGQNTGELFF
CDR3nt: TGTGCTACCGGACAGAACACCGGGGAGCTGTTTTTT

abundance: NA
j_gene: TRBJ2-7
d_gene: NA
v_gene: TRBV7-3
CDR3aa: CASSLGVRKRSYEQYF
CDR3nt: TGTGCCAGCAGCTTAGGTGTTAGAAAGAGGTCCTACGAGCAGTACTTC

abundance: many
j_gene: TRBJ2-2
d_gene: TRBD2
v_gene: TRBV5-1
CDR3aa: CASSASTSLNTGELFF
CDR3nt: TGCGCCAGCAGCGCCTCGACTAGCCTTAACACCGGGGAGCTGTTTTTT

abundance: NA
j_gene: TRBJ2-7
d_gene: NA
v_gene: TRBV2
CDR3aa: CASGGSYEQYF
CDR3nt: TGTGCCAGCGGAGGGTCCTACGAGCAGTACTTC

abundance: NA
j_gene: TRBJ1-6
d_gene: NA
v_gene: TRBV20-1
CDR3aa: CSARDIPGNSPLHF
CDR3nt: TGCAGTGCTAGAGATATTCCAGGCAATTCACCCCTCCACTTT

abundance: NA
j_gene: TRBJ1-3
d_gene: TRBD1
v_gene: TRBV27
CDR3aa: CASSPSGQLNTIYF
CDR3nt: TGTGCCAGCAGCCCCTCGGGACAGCTAAACACCATATATTTT

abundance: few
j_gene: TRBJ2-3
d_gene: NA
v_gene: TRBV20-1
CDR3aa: CSARGPGAGDTQYF
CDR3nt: TGCAGTGCTAGAGGTCCAGGGGCCGGGGATACGCAGTATTTT

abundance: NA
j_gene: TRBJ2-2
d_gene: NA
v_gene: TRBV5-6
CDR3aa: CASSLAGAVGELFF
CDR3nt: TGTGCCAGCAGCTTGGCGGGGGCCGTCGGGGAGCTGTTTTTT

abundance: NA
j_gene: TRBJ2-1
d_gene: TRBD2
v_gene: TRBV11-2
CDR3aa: CASSRGPGTSPEQFF
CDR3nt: TGTGCCAGCAGCAGAGGCCCCGGGACTAGCCCGGAGCAGTTCTTC

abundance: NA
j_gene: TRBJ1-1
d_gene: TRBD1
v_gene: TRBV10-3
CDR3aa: CAISVDRGTEAFF
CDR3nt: TGTGCCATCAGTGTGGACAGGGGGACTGAAGCTTTCTTT

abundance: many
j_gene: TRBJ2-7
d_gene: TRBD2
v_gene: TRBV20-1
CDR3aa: CSASGLAGGHYEQYF
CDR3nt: TGCAGTGCTAGTGGACTAGCGGGAGGGCACTACGAGCAGTACTTC

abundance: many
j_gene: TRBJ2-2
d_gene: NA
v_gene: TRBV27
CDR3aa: CASSRTLGTTNTGELFF
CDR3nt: TGTGCCAGCAGTCGAACCCTCGGGACAACGAACACCGGGGAGCTGTTTTTT

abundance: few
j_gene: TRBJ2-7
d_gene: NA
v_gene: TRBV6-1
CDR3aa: CASSRGGPGSYEQYF
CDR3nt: TGTGCCAGCAGTCGGGGAGGCCCGGGATCCTACGAGCAGTACTTC

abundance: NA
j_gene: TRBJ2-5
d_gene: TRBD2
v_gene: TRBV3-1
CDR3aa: CASSQDLLAGATETQYF
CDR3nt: TGTGCCAGCAGCCAAGATCTGCTAGCGGGAGCGACGGAGACCCAGTACTTC

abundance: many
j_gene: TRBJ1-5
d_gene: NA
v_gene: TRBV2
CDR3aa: CASSGGALLNQPQHF
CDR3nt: TGTGCCAGCAGTGGCGGGGCTCTTCTTAATCAGCCCCAGCATTTT

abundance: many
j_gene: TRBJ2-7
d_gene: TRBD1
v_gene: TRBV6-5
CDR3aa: CASSYSGGTGAYEQYF
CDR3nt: TGTGCCAGCAGTTACTCGGGCGGGACAGGGGCCTACGAGCAGTACTTC

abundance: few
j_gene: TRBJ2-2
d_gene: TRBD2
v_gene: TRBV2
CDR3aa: CASSAAVIAGVSGELFF
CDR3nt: TGTGCCAGCAGTGCCGCGGTTATAGCGGGAGTGTCCGGGGAGCTGTTTTTT

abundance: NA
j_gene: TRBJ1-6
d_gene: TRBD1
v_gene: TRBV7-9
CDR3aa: CASSLPGRGDPPLHF
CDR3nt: TGTGCCAGCAGCTTACCGGGCAGGGGGGATCCACCCCTCCACTTT

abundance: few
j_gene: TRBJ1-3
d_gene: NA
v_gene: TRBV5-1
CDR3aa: CASSLRADSGNTIYF
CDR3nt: TGCGCCAGCAGCTTGCGAGCTGACTCTGGAAACACCATATATTTT

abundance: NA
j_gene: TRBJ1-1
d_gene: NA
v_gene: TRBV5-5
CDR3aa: CASSFSASMDTEAFF
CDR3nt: TGTGCCAGCAGCTTCTCGGCCAGCATGGACACTGAAGCTTTCTTT

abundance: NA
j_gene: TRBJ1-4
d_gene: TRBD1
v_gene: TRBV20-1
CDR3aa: CSARDRTGANEKLFF
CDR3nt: TGCAGTGCTAGAGACCGGACAGGGGCTAATGAAAAACTGTTTTTT

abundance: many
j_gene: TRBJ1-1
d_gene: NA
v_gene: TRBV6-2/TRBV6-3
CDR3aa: CASSYDSNTEAFF
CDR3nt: TGTGCCAGCAGTTACGACAGTAACACTGAAGCTTTCTTT

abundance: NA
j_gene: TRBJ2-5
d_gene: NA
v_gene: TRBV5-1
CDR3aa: CASSTYGGQGETQYF
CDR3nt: TGCGCCAGCAGCACGTACGGGGGTCAGGGGGAGACCCAGTACTTC

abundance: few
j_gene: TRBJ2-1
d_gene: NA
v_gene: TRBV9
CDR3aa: CASQKEGGEWNEQFF
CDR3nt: TGTGCCAGCCAAAAGGAGGGGGGGGAATGGAATGAGCAGTTCTTC

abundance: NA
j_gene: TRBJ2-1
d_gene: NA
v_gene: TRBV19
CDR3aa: CASGNPGTLYNEQFF
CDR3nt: TGTGCCAGTGGAAATCCCGGGACACTCTACAATGAGCAGTTCTTC

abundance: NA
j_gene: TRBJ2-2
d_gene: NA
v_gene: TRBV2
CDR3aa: CASRRDLTGELFF
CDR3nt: TGTGCCTCCCGACGGGACCTCACCGGGGAGCTGTTTTTT

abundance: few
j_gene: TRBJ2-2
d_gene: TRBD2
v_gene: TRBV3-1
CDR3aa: CASSHRASGSRGELFF
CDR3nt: TGTGCCAGCAGCCACAGGGCTAGCGGGAGCAGAGGGGAGCTGTTTTTT

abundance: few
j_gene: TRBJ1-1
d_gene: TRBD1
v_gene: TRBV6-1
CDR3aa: CASRRQGKNTEAFF
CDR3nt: TGTGCCAGCAGAAGACAGGGGAAGAACACTGAAGCTTTCTTT

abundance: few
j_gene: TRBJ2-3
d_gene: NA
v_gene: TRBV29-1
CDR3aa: CSVEDGGQDSADTQYF
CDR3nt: TGCAGCGTTGAGGACGGAGGGCAGGATTCGGCAGATACGCAGTATTTT

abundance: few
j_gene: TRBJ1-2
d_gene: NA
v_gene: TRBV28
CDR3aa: CASRPPAAGSYGYTF
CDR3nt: TGTGCCAGCAGACCCCCAGCAGCGGGGTCCTATGGCTACACCTTC

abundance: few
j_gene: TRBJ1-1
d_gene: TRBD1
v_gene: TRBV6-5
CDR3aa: CASSSSPGRGHTEAFF
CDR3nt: TGTGCCAGCAGTTCCTCCCCGGGAAGGGGGCACACTGAAGCTTTCTTT

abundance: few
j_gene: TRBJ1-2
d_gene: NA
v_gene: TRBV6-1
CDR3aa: CASSSSTGGYTF
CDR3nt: TGTGCCAGCAGTTCCAGCACTGGGGGCTACACCTTC

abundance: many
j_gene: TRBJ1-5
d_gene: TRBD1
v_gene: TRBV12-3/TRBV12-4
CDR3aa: CASSSRRTGGVQPQHF
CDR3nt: TGTGCCAGCAGTTCACGCAGGACAGGGGGCGTTCAGCCCCAGCATTTT

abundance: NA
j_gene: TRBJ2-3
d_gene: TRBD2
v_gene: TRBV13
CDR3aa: CASSRRLADTVTQYF
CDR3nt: TGTGCCAGCAGCCGTCGACTAGCGGACACAGTTACGCAGTATTTT

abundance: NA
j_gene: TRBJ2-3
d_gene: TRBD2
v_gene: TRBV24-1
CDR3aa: CATIRTSGEDTQYF
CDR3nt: TGTGCCACCATCCGGACTAGCGGTGAAGATACGCAGTATTTT

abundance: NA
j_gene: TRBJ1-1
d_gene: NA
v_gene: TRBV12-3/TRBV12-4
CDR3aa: CASCAQPGTEAFF
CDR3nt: TGTGCCAGCTGCGCGCAGCCAGGCACTGAAGCTTTCTTT

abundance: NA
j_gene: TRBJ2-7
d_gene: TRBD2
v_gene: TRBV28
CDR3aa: CASSLGLAGHEQYF
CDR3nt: TGTGCCAGCAGTTTAGGGCTAGCGGGGCACGAGCAGTACTTC

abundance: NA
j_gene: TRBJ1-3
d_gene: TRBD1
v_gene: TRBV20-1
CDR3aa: CSARGDRGLGNTIYF
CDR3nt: TGCAGTGCTAGGGGGGACAGGGGGCTTGGAAACACCATATATTTT

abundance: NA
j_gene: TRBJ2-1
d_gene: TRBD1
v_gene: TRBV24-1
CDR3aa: CATSYPGQGAYNEQFF
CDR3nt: TGTGCCACCAGTTATCCGGGACAGGGGGCTTACAATGAGCAGTTCTTC

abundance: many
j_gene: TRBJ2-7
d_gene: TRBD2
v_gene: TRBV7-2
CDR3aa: CASSWETSNEQYF
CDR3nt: TGTGCCAGCAGCTGGGAGACTAGCAACGAGCAGTACTTC